These 5 T cell receptor beta chains were all obtained from the same sample, sequenced in a study of T cell responses to AZD1222 COVID-19 vaccine. TCRdb's copy holds only in-frame clones and misses some; the assay was immunoSEQ multiplex PCR. The profile covers 200,000 to 250,000 clones, with about 94% appearing a single time and over 1.5% taken by the ten largest. This specimen was peripheral blood, taken 28 days after the second dose of the MenACWY control vaccine. These receptors were collected from an adult who received the MenACWY meningococcal vaccine as a control.

This clone was seen a handful of times. The rearrangement joins TRBV30 to TRBJ2-7, with D unresolved. The CDR3 has 16 amino acids. Germline loops: CDR1 GTSNPN, CDR2 SVGIG (reference sequence). Trimming removed 0 bases from V and 0 bases from J, with 15 bases in between. In nucleotides, the CDR3 is TGTGCCTGGAGTGTACTTCTGGGCAGGCCCTCCTACGAGCAGTACTTC. Translation gives CAWSVLLGRPSYEQYF.

CDR3 sequence reads: CASSYGEDSPLHF. The CDR3 DNA reads TGTGCCAGCAGTTACGGAGAGGATTCACCCCTCCACTTT. The chain uses TRBV6-5 and TRBJ1-6; D not resolved. This CDR3 contains 13 residues. Germline V gives CDR1 MNHEY, CDR2 SVGAGI. Trimming stripped 2 bases from V and 8 bases from J, with 7 bases between.

J is TRBJ2-7 and V is TRBV4-1; a weak D match, TRBD1 (6 bases). The CDR3 extends over 15 amino acids. V shed 4 bases and J shed 1 base, with 14 bases lying between them. The germline gives CDR1 MGHRA, CDR2 YSYEKL. CDR3 loop: CASSRLQGFSYEQYF. The CDR3 nucleotides read TGCGCCAGCAGCCGACTACAGGGTTTTTCCTACGAGCAGTACTTC.

The chain employs TRBV9 and TRBJ2-1, with D perhaps matching TRBD2 (5 bases). CDR3 size: 12 residues. Germline loops: CDR1 SGDLS, CDR2 YYNGEE. Trimming shortened V by 0 bases and J by 9 bases, and 7 bases separated the two germline ends. The CDR3 reads CASSVGGGEQFF. CDR3 nucleotides: TGTGCCAGCAGCGTAGGCGGAGGTGAGCAGTTCTTC.

V and J are TRBV28 and TRBJ1-6, with 10 positions matching TRBD1. The CDR3 runs 17 residues. Germline loops: CDR1 MDHEN, CDR2 SYDVKM. V trimming: 5 bases; J trimming: 7 bases; junction bases outside the gene matches: 11. The CDR3 is CASSPHEGQGRNSPLHF. CDR3 in DNA: TGTGCCAGCAGTCCTCATGAGGGACAGGGGCGGAATTCACCCCTCCACTTT.